Below, 16 T cell receptor beta chains from the same sample are listed, as sequenced in a study of blood T cell repertoires in COVID-19. Data came from immunoSEQ multiplex PCR; TCRdb stores just in-frame clones and leaves some out. The table records 30,000 to 40,000 clones, around nine tenths of them present only once. The sequencing input was peripheral blood. These receptor sequences come from a human donor with active COVID-19. The donor label of this sample is uncertain.

The chain has TRBV7-9 and TRBJ2-1, with TRBD1 matching 7 bases. Germline V gives CDR1 SEHNR, CDR2 FQNEAQ (reference sequence). The CDR3 extends over 13 amino acids. Unmatched junction bases numbered 5, after V lost 5 bases and J lost 7 bases. The CDR3 loop is CASSDSDRNEQFF. As DNA, the CDR3 is TGTGCCAGCAGCGATTCGGACAGGAATGAGCAGTTCTTC. Full variable domain (missing parts from reference TRBV7-9 and TRBJ2-1): DTGVSQNPRHKITKRGQNVTFRCDPISEHNRLYWYRQTLGQGPEFLTYFQNEAQLEKSRLLSDRFSAERPKGSFSTLEIQRTEQGDSAMYLCASSDSDRNEQFFGPGTRLTVL.

This rearrangement joins TRBV23-1 to TRBJ2-5; 7 nucleotides align to TRBD1. TRBV23-1 is filed as an ORF, its function uncertain. Trimming took 3 bases from V and 3 from J; bases not matched to a gene: 4. The CDR3 extends over 14 amino acids. The CDR3: CASSHGDSEETQYF. CDR3 nucleotides: TGCGCCAGCAGTCACGGGGACAGCGAAGAGACCCAGTACTTC.

The chain couples TRBV29-1 to TRBJ1-2, with a possible D match to TRBD1 (5 bases). Germline V gene lookup returns CDR1 SQVTM and CDR2 ANQGSEA. The CDR3 runs 13 residues. Trimming shortened V by 3 bases and J by 4 bases, and 12 bases separated the two germline ends. CDR3 protein: CSVEGGHLYGYTF. CDR3 nucleotides: TGCAGCGTTGAGGGCGGACACCTCTATGGCTACACCTTC.

V and J are TRBV9 and TRBJ2-5; TRBD2 matches 12 bases. After removal of 3 bases from V and 1 base from J, the junction contained 1 base not matched to a gene. Germline V CDR1 and CDR2: SGDLS, YYNGEE. This CDR3 is built from 15 residues. The CDR3 nucleotides read TGTGCCAGCAGCGCTAGCGGGGGGGCCCAAGAGACCCAGTACTTC. Residues: CASSASGGAQETQYF. Looking up the rest from reference TRBV9 and TRBJ2-5 gives the full variable domain: DSGVTQTPKHLITATGQRVTLRCSPRSGDLSVYWYQQSLDQGLQFLIQYYNGEERAKGNILERFSAQQFPDLHSELNLSSLELGDSALYFCASSASGGAQETQYFGPGTRLLVL.

The chain has TRBV9 and TRBJ2-7, with D tentatively TRBD2 (6 bases). This CDR3 is 15 amino acids long. The germline V and J ends were trimmed by 4 bases and 2 bases, with 16 bases remaining between them. Germline CDR1 SGDLS, CDR2 YYNGEE. The CDR3 coding sequence is TGTGCCAGCAGCCCGACCGGGACTGGCGCCTACGAGCAGTACTTC. Translation gives CASSPTGTGAYEQYF.

The chain uses TRBV9 and TRBJ2-7; D might be TRBD1 (6 bases). Trimming took off 0 bases at V and 4 bases at J, with 14 bases between the two ends. Per germline, CDR1 SGDLS and CDR2 YYNGEE. CDR3 length: 15 residues. The DNA of the CDR3 is TGTGCCAGCAGCGTAGCTCAGGGGCTCGGTTACGAGCAGTACTTC. Translation gives CASSVAQGLGYEQYF.

The V and J genes are TRBV3-1 (or the pseudogene TRBV3-2) and TRBJ1-4, with 9 nucleotides matching TRBD1. After removal of 2 bases from V and 6 bases from J, the junction contained 1 base not matched to a gene. The CDR3 has 14 amino acids. Per germline, CDR1 LGHDT and CDR2 YNNKEL (reference sequence). The CDR3 protein is CASSQNRGHEKLFF. CDR3 bases: TGTGCCAGCAGCCAAAACAGGGGGCATGAAAAACTGTTTTTT.

The chain employs TRBV11-2 and TRBJ1-4, with a tentative D call TRBD1 (6 bases). The CDR3 has 16 residues. V lost 1 base, J lost 5 bases, and 14 bases lay in between. Germline V gene lookup returns CDR1 SGHAT and CDR2 FQNNGV. This CDR3 reads CASSLVLGGMNEKLFF. CDR3 coding DNA: TGTGCCAGCAGCTTAGTTTTAGGGGGAATGAATGAAAAACTGTTTTTT.

This rearrangement joins TRBV11-2 to TRBJ2-1, with 7 bases lining up with TRBD1. The germline V gene has CDR1 SGHAT and CDR2 FQNNGV. The CDR3 covers 17 residues. After removal of 5 bases from V and 2 bases from J, the junction contained 12 bases not matched to a gene. The CDR3 bases are TGTGCCAGCAGCCGCACGACAGGGTCCGGCACCTACAATGAGCAGTTCTTC. Translation gives CASSRTTGSGTYNEQFF.

This clone has a single count. This chain uses TRBV5-8 with TRBJ2-3, with 8 nucleotides matching TRBD2. The CDR3 sequence is 15 residues long. V was clipped by 3 bases and J by 1 base; unmatched bases: 4. From germline, CDR1 is SGHTS and CDR2 YDEGEE. CDR3 loop: CASSSRGDGTDTQYF. CDR3 coding DNA: TGTGCCAGCAGCTCGCGGGGGGACGGCACAGATACGCAGTATTTT.

The chain uses TRBV15 and TRBJ2-5; 7 nucleotides line up with TRBD2. Germline lookup yields CDR1 LNHNV and CDR2 YYDKDF (reference sequence). This CDR3 has 19 residues. The J segment lost 2 bases and the V segment lost 5 bases, leaving 20 bases of the junction unmatched. CDR3 in amino acids: CATSPEGASGGRVQETQYF. In DNA, the CDR3 is TGTGCCACCAGCCCCGAAGGAGCTAGCGGAGGGAGGGTTCAAGAGACCCAGTACTTC.

The J gene is TRBJ2-7, the V gene TRBV7-2; D is possibly TRBD1 (6 bases). This CDR3 comprises 13 residues. Trimming cost V 5 bases and J 6 bases, with 14 bases left between them. CDR1 and CDR2 (germline): SGHTA, FQGNSA. The CDR3 bases are TGTGCCAGCAGCGGCGACAGGTATAGCGAGCAGTACTTC. This sequence encodes CASSGDRYSEQYF.

The V call is TRBV5-4, the J call TRBJ2-5; TRBD2 aligns across 11 bases. Germline CDR1 reads SGHNT; CDR2 reads YYREEE (reference sequence). V lost 1 base, J lost 5 bases, and 10 bases stayed unmatched. The CDR3 loop spans 17 amino acids. In nucleotides, the CDR3 is TGTGCCAGCAGCTTGAATAAGCTAGCGGGGGGCGGGGAGACCCAGTACTTC. Translation gives CASSLNKLAGGGETQYF.

This rearrangement joins TRBV9 to TRBJ2-5, with 13 positions matching TRBD2. The CDR3 contains 16 residues. Germline V gene sequence: CDR1 SGDLS, CDR2 YYNGEE. V was clipped by 3 bases and J by 4 bases; unmatched bases: 6. In DNA, the CDR3 is TGTGCCAGCAGCGGTACTAGCGGGGGGGCCGGAGAGACCCAGTACTTC. Its translation: CASSGTSGGAGETQYF.

By proportion, this clone is medium-sized (0.01 to 0.1%). This rearrangement joins TRBV2 to TRBJ2-7; 7 bases align to TRBD1. Germline V lookup: CDR1 SNHLY, CDR2 FYNNEI. Unmatched junction bases numbered 6, after V lost 6 bases and J lost 4 bases. This CDR3 is built from 13 residues. The CDR3 nucleotides are TGTGCCAGCAGCCCAGGGGGTAGGTACGAGCAGTACTTC. This codes for CASSPGGRYEQYF.

The V call is TRBV25-1, the J call TRBJ2-3, with TRBD2 matching 9 bases. J was trimmed by 3 bases and V by 6 bases; bases with no gene match: 10. The CDR3 has 16 amino acids. In germline, CDR1 is MGHDK, CDR2 SYGVNS. CDR3 protein: CASSPGGLAGTDTQYF. CDR3 DNA sequence: TGTGCCAGCAGCCCCGGGGGGCTAGCGGGGACAGATACGCAGTATTTT.